The rows below give T cell receptor beta chains drawn from one sample of a study of blood T cells in healthy people across ages. Using its own MiXCR run on the 5' RACE reads, TCRdb lists one record per CDR3 protein. The sample contains hundreds of thousands of distinct CDR3 sequences, about 30% of which appear only once. The specimen was blood. Receptors were obtained from a woman of 80 years or more in good health. CDR3s leave out the opening cysteine and the closing phenylalanine or tryptophan.

TRBV28	TRBJ2-7	ATLGGVLN
TRBV29-1	TRBJ2-5	SVSGQGQETQY
TRBV12-3/TRBV12-4	TRBJ2-3	ASSWTGGRTDTQY
TRBV5-6	TRBJ2-7	ASSFTGYEQY
TRBV29-1	TRBJ1-1	SVGQGGSTEAF
TRBV20-1	TRBJ2-5	SAGGLMEQY
TRBV4-2	TRBJ2-7	ASSQDEAATYEQY
TRBV20-1	TRBJ2-4	SARRGEAKNIQY
TRBV6-2/TRBV6-3	TRBJ1-1	ASRPGLDMNTEAF
TRBV4-1	TRBJ2-5	ASSLASGGLGETQY
TRBV12-3/TRBV12-4	TRBJ1-5	ASREQSNQPQH
TRBV4-1	NA	ASSQTVSGGLTQY
TRBV7-9	TRBJ1-5	ASSDSGTANGPQH